Shown below are 28 T cell receptor beta chains from a single sample sequenced in a study of vaccination and CD4 T cells after COVID-19. The treatment is: 10-day PBMC culture with coronavirus spike peptide pools or control peptides (ViraFEST assay). An Oncomine TCR Beta short-read assay was used to sequence the DNA from cultured CD4+ T cells. Via MiXCR, TCRdb re-called the PCR reads, giving one row per CDR3 protein. The table includes 14,000 to 15,000 distinct CDR3 sequences, about half detected once. Their cognate antigens are unknown. The sequenced sample was cultured CD4+ T cells from blood, obtained after SARS-CoV-2 vaccination. Source of these receptors: a human donor with COVID-19.

The rearrangement links TRBV7-2 to TRBJ2-1, with 13 bases fitting TRBD2. CDR1 is SGHTA, CDR2 FQGNSA, per germline. This CDR3 contains 17 residues. With V trimmed by 1 base and J by 8 bases, 8 bases remained unmatched. CDR3 in DNA: TGTGCCAGCAGCTTAGGCCGACTAGCGGGGGGAGGTGATGAGCAGTTCTTC. Its translation: CASSLGRLAGGGDEQFF.

The CDR3 spells CSATRGAGGLETQYF. CDR3 nucleotide sequence: TGCAGTGCTACCCGAGGGGCGGGGGGGTTAGAGACCCAGTACTTC. This chain connects TRBV20-1 to TRBJ2-5; the match to TRBD2 covers 9 bases. Germline CDR1 reads DFQATT; CDR2 reads SNEGSKA (reference sequence). Trimming cost V 4 bases and J 4 bases; bases outside gene matches: 10. The CDR3 consists of 15 residues.

This clonotype was counted once. This chain uses TRBV20-1 with TRBJ1-4; tentatively, D is TRBD1 (5 bases). The V gene's germline CDR1 is DFQATT and CDR2 SNEGSKA (reference sequence). The V end was cut by 6 bases, the J end by 4 bases, with 15 bases between. This CDR3 region has 14 residues. In DNA form, the CDR3 reads TGCAGTGCCTCCCCGGCAGGGAGTAATGAAAAACTGTTTTTT. Encoded protein: CSASPAGSNEKLFF.

This chain connects TRBV5-1 to TRBJ2-7, with TRBD1 identical over 12 bases. CDR1 and CDR2 (germline): SGHRS, YFSETQ. The junction had 6 bases not matched to a gene; V was cut back by 4 bases and J by 7 bases. CDR3 length: 14 residues. The CDR3 coding sequence is TGCGCCAGCAGCGTGGGACAGGGGGCCGAGGAGCAGTACTTC. It encodes CASSVGQGAEEQYF.

This chain uses TRBV1 with TRBJ2-2. TRBV1 is noted as a pseudogene. This CDR3 region has 17 residues. CDR3 sequence reads: CTSLVHLPGPNTGELFF. The CDR3 DNA sequence: TGCACCAGCCTGGTACATCTACCTGGTCCGAACACCGGGGAGCTGTTTTTT.

This clonotype was counted only a few times. The chain carries TRBV6-5 and TRBJ1-2; D perhaps matches TRBD1 (6 bases). CDR1 and CDR2 from the germline V gene are MNHEY and SVGAGI. The V end was cut by 0 bases, the J end by 3 bases, with 8 bases between. This CDR3 has 14 residues. In nucleotides, the CDR3 is TGTGCCAGCAGTTACTCGTACAGGGACTATGGCTACACCTTC. It encodes CASSYSYRDYGYTF.

This clonotype was seen only a few times. The gene calls are TRBV20-1 and TRBJ2-6, with no clear D. The germline V gene has CDR1 DFQATT and CDR2 SNEGSKA (reference sequence). Between the trimmed V and J ends, which lost 6 bases and 2 bases, there was a span of 2 bases. This CDR3 spans 11 amino acids. CDR3 DNA sequence: TGCAGTGCCGCTGGGGCCAACGTCCTGACTTTC. Translating it yields CSAAGANVLTF.

The sample holds a few counts of this clonotype. The genes are TRBV27 and TRBJ1-6, with 9 bases identical to TRBD1. The CDR3 is 16 residues long. With 3 bases clipped from V and 7 bases from J, the junction kept 7 bases outside the gene matches. Germline V gives CDR1 MNHEY, CDR2 SMNVEV (reference sequence). CDR3 loop: CASSFQTGQGNSPLHF. The CDR3 region has the DNA TGTGCCAGCAGTTTTCAAACGGGACAGGGCAATTCACCCCTCCACTTT.

This CDR3 is CASSLGLASGRSTDTQYF. CDR3 coding DNA: TGCGCCAGCAGCCTTGGGTTGGCAAGCGGGCGTAGCACAGATACGCAGTATTTT. The chain combines TRBV5-1 with TRBJ2-3; weak D call: TRBD2 (6 bases). The CDR3 consists of 18 residues. CDR1 is SGHRS, CDR2 YFSETQ, per germline. Trimming cost V 4 bases and J 0 bases, with 21 bases left between them.

A few counts support this clonotype. The rearrangement joins TRBV20-1 to TRBJ1-2; the match to TRBD1 covers 9 bases. Trimming at V came to 2 bases and at J to 8 bases, leaving 12 bases not matched to a gene. Germline lookup yields CDR1 DFQATT and CDR2 SNEGSKA (reference sequence). The CDR3 runs 15 residues. CDR3: CSARPPGQGLGGYTF. The CDR3 region has the DNA TGCAGTGCTAGACCGCCGGGACAGGGTTTGGGGGGCTACACCTTC.

The chain couples TRBV24-1 to TRBJ1-5; the D gene is possibly TRBD1 (5 bases). V was clipped by 6 bases and J by 4 bases, with 12 bases between them. Germline V gene sequence: CDR1 KGHDR, CDR2 SFDVKD. This CDR3 is built from 14 residues. CDR3 residues: CATSRAGPNQPQHF. The CDR3 DNA reads as TGTGCCACCAGTCGCGCGGGGCCAAATCAGCCCCAGCATTTT.

This chain uses TRBV28 with TRBJ2-5; maybe TRBD1 (5 bases). In germline, CDR1 is MDHEN, CDR2 SYDVKM. The V end was cut by 7 bases, the J end by 2 bases, with 17 bases between. This CDR3 is built from 15 residues. CDR3 sequence reads: CASTSGSAGQETQYF. CDR3 DNA sequence: TGTGCCAGCACCTCCGGCTCCGCAGGGCAAGAGACCCAGTACTTC. Drawing the rest from reference TRBV28 and TRBJ2-5, the complete variable domain is DVKVTQSSRYLVKRTGEKVFLECVQDMDHENMFWYRQDPGLGLRLIYFSYDVKMKEKGDIPEGYSVSREKKERFSLILESASTNQTSMYLCASTSGSAGQETQYFGPGTRLLVL.

The rearrangement links TRBV2 to TRBJ2-5, with TRBD1 matching 8 bases. With V trimmed by 4 bases and J by 6 bases, 4 bases remained unmatched. In germline, CDR1 is SNHLY, CDR2 FYNNEI. The CDR3 is 13 residues long. The CDR3 DNA sequence: TGTGCCAGCAGTGCGGACAGGGCCAAGACCCAGTACTTC. Protein product: CASSADRAKTQYF.

This clonotype was seen once. V is TRBV6-1 and J is TRBJ1-2; perhaps TRBD1 as D (5 bases). The CDR3 loop spans 12 amino acids. Germline lookup yields CDR1 MNHNS and CDR2 SASEGT. Trimming shortened V by 3 bases and J by 6 bases, and 8 bases separated the two germline ends. CDR3 nucleotide sequence: TGTGCCAGCAGTGACAGGGACCATGGCTACACCTTC. This sequence encodes CASSDRDHGYTF.

This clonotype has more than one count but fewer than ten. V and J are TRBV7-9 and TRBJ1-3, with 7 bases that match TRBD1. CDR3 size: 15 residues. J was trimmed by 0 bases and V by 5 bases; bases with no gene match: 4. CDR1 is SEHNR, CDR2 FQNEAQ, per germline (reference sequence). For the CDR3, the DNA is TGTGCCAGCAGCCAAGACAGGGCCTCTGGAAACACCATATATTTT. Translating it yields CASSQDRASGNTIYF.

This clonotype came up a few times. The V and J genes are TRBV20-1 and TRBJ2-5; no definite D call. Trimming removed 3 bases at V and 2 bases at J, with 7 bases between. The length of the CDR3 is 12 residues. In germline, CDR1 is DFQATT, CDR2 SNEGSKA (reference sequence). The CDR3 DNA reads as TGCAGTGCTAGCTGGCAACAAGAGACCCAGTACTTC. Its translation: CSASWQQETQYF.

This chain uses TRBV18 with TRBJ1-6; maybe TRBD1 (5 bases). Trimming left V 2 bases short and J 7 bases short, with 12 bases between. The CDR3 spans 15 residues. From germline, CDR1 is KGHSH and CDR2 LQKENI. This CDR3 reads CASSPLGARNSPLHF. In nucleotides, the CDR3 is TGTGCCAGCTCACCATTAGGGGCCAGGAATTCACCCCTCCACTTT. The whole variable domain, remainder taken from reference TRBV18 and TRBJ1-6, is NAGVMQNPRHLVRRRGQEARLRCSPMKGHSHVYWYRQLPEEGLKFMVYLQKENIIDESGMPKERFSAEFPKEGPSILRIQQVVRGDSAAYFCASSPLGARNSPLHFGNGTRLTVT.

This clonotype has just a few counts. CDR3 sequence (DNA): TGTGCCAGCAGCTTAGTACGAGGAACCGGGGAGCTGTTTTTT. It codes for CASSLVRGTGELFF. The J gene is TRBJ2-2, the V gene TRBV7-6; D ambiguous. V lost 1 base to trimming and J lost 5 bases, with 8 bases between them. CDR1 SGHVS and CDR2 FNYEAQ come from the germline V gene. The CDR3 contains 14 residues.

V and J are TRBV20-1 and TRBJ1-1; no clear D gene. Germline V gene data show CDR1 as DFQATT and CDR2 as SNEGSKA (reference sequence). V lost 1 base and J lost 6, with 12 bases in between. The CDR3 totals 13 residues. The CDR3 DNA sequence: TGCAGTGCTAGAGCTCTGACGGCCTCTGAAGCTTTCTTT. It translates to CSARALTASEAFF.

Only one count was recorded for this clonotype. V and J are TRBV5-1 and TRBJ2-5, with D unclear. This CDR3 is 12 amino acids long. The V end lost 5 bases, the J end lost 1 base, and 6 bases lay between the germline ends. Per germline, CDR1 SGHRS and CDR2 YFSETQ. CDR3 DNA: TGCGCCAGCAGGGAATCCCAAGAGACCCAGTACTTC. The encoded protein is CASRESQETQYF.

J is TRBJ2-3 and V is TRBV7-6; D is undetermined. Germline V gene data show CDR1 as SGHVS and CDR2 as FNYEAQ. Trimming pared 5 bases from V and 6 bases from J, leaving 6 bases between. The CDR3 has 11 amino acids. The CDR3 is CASSPDDTQYF. DNA of the CDR3: TGTGCCAGCAGCCCTGATGATACGCAGTATTTT. The full variable domain, rest sourced from reference TRBV7-6 and TRBJ2-3, is GAGVSQSPRYKVTKRGQDVALRCDPISGHVSLYWYRQALGQGPEFLTYFNYEAQQDKSGLPNDRFSAERPEGSISTLTIQRTEQRDSAMYRCASSPDDTQYFGPGTRLTVL.

This clonotype occurred a few times. The CDR3 here is CATTQRSGANVLTF. Written as DNA, the CDR3 is TGTGCCACTACACAGCGCTCTGGGGCCAACGTCCTGACTTTC. This rearrangement joins TRBV19 to TRBJ2-6; D unclear. Germline V gene lookup returns CDR1 LNHDA and CDR2 SQIVND (reference sequence). V was cut by 10 bases and J by 0 bases, with 10 bases left in between. This CDR3 spans 14 amino acids. The full variable domain, completed using reference TRBV19 and TRBJ2-6, is DGGITQSPKYLFRKEGQNVTLSCEQNLNHDAMYWYRQDPGQGLRLIYYSQIVNDFQKGDIAEGYSVSREKKESFPLTVTSAQKNPTAFYLCATTQRSGANVLTFGAGSRLTVL.

The genes are TRBV7-2 and TRBJ2-3, with a tentative D call TRBD2 (6 bases). The CDR3 runs to 13 residues. CDR1 is SGHTA and CDR2 is FQGNSA in the germline V gene. Trimming took 3 bases from V and 9 from J, leaving 13 bases between them. CDR3 in DNA: TGTGCCAGCAGCTTTGGGGGGACGAACACGCAGTATTTT. Protein product: CASSFGGTNTQYF.

The chain links TRBV6-1 to TRBJ2-7; D tentatively fits TRBD1 or TRBD2 (6 bases each). The CDR3 runs to 12 residues. Trimming took 8 bases from V and 3 from J, leaving 11 bases between them. Germline CDR1 and CDR2: MNHNS and SASEGT. The CDR3 DNA sequence: TGTGCCAGCTCAAAGGGGGGCTACGAGCAGTACTTC. Translation: CASSKGGYEQYF.

This clonotype came up a few times. The chain uses TRBV29-1 and TRBJ1-5; 9 bases match TRBD1. V trimming: 1 base; J trimming: 10 bases; junction bases outside the gene matches: 5. The CDR3 extends over 13 amino acids. CDR1 and CDR2 (germline): SQVTM, ANQGSEA. CDR3 loop: CSVEGTGAAPQHF. CDR3 in DNA: TGCAGCGTTGAAGGGACAGGGGCTGCTCCCCAGCATTTT.

The chain uses TRBV6-4 and TRBJ2-7; 13 positions agree with TRBD2. The germline gives CDR1 MRHNA, CDR2 SNTAGT. V gave up 7 bases and J gave up 2 bases; unmatched junction bases: 2. There are 14 residues in the CDR3. CDR3 DNA: TGTGCCAGCATGGGACTAGCGGGGCCCTACGAGCAGTACTTC. Translation: CASMGLAGPYEQYF.

The rearrangement uses TRBV2 and TRBJ1-5; D gene uncertain. The CDR3 covers 13 residues. Germline CDR1 reads SNHLY; CDR2 reads FYNNEI. V lost 6 bases and J lost 0, with 6 bases in between. CDR3 coding DNA: TGTGCCAGCAGGACCCGTAGCAATCAGCCCCAGCATTTT. It is translated as CASRTRSNQPQHF.

This clonotype was counted a few times. The chain links TRBV20-1 to TRBJ2-3, with D unclear. The CDR3 is 12 residues long. The germline V gene has CDR1 DFQATT and CDR2 SNEGSKA (reference sequence). V shed 6 bases and J shed 11 bases, with 18 bases lying between them. In DNA, the CDR3 is TGCAGTGCCCCCCCAAACCTAGTCGAGCAGTATTTT. Its protein product is CSAPPNLVEQYF.